Included here is one T cell receptor (beta chain) sequence, with context. Antigen unknown. These data originate in a study of cytomegalovirus exposure and HLA in healthy donors. Study-wide findings and caveats: Certain indistinguishable V segments, among them TRBV6-2 and TRBV6-3, were excluded.

The PCR contained 60 Vbeta and 13 Jbeta primers. Some clones are missing from TCRdb's copy, which holds only in-frame ones; the method was immunoSEQ multiplex PCR. This table has fewer than 150,000 clones, 60% to 80% appearing once. Germline trimming cut 2 bases from V and 2 bases from J; bases unmatched to any gene: 2. CDR1 SGDLS and CDR2 YYNGEE come from the germline V gene. The CDR3 length is 14 residues. The sequenced sample consisted of PBMCs. The rearrangement joins TRBV9 to TRBJ2-3, with 7 bases identical to TRBD2. This TCR came from a young man in good health and CMV-seronegative. CDR3 amino acids: CASSVSGTTDTQYF. Here the CDR3 DNA reads TGTGCCAGCAGCGTCAGCGGGACCACAGATACGCAGTATTTT.